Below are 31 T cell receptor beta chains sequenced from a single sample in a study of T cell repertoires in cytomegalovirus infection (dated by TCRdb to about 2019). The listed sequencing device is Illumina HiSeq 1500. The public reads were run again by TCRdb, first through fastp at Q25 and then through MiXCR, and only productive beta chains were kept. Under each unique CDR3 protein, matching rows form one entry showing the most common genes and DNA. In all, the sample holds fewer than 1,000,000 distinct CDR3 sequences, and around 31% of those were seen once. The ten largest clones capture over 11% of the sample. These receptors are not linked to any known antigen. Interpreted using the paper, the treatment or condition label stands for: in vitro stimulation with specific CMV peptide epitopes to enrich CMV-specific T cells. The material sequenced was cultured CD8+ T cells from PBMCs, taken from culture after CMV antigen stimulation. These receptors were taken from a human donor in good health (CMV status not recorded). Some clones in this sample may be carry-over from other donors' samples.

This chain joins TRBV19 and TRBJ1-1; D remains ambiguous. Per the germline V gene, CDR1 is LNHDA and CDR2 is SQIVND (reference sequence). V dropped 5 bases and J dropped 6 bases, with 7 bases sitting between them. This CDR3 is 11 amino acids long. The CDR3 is CASSLYSEAFF. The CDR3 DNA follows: TGTGCCAGTAGTCTGTATTCTGAAGCTTTCTTT.

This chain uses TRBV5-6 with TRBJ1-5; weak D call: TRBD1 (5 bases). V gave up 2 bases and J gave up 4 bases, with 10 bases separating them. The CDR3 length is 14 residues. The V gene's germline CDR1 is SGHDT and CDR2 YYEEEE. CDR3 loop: CASSFLTGNQPQHF. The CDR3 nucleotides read TGTGCCAGCAGCTTTTTAACAGGTAATCAGCCCCAGCATTTT.

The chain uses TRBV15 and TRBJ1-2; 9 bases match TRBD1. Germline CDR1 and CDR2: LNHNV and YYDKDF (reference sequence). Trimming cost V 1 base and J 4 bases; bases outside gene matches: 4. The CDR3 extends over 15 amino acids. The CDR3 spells CATSRGDRGGYGYTF. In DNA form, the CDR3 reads TGTGCCACCAGCAGAGGCGACAGGGGGGGCTATGGCTACACCTTC. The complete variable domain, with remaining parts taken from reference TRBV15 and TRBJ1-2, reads DAMVIQNPRYQVTQFGKPVTLSCSQTLNHNVMYWYQQKSSQAPKLLFHYYDKDFNNEADTPDNFQSRRPNTSFCFLDIRSPGLGDTAMYLCATSRGDRGGYGYTFGSGTRLTVV.

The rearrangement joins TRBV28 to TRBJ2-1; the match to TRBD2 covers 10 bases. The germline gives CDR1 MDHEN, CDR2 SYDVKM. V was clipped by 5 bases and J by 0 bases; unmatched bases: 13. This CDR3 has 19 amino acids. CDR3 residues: CASSLTLVAGGSSYNEQFF. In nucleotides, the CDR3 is TGTGCCAGCAGTCTCACTTTGGTAGCGGGGGGAAGCTCCTACAATGAGCAGTTCTTC. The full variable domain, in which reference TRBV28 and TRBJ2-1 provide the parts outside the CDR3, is DVKVTQSSRYLVKRTGEKVFLECVQDMDHENMFWYRQDPGLGLRLIYFSYDVKMKEKGDIPEGYSVSREKKERFSLILESASTNQTSMYLCASSLTLVAGGSSYNEQFFGPGTRLTVL.

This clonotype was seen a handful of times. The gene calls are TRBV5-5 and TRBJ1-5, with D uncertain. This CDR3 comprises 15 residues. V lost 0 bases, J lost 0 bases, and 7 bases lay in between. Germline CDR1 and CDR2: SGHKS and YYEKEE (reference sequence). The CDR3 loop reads CASSLVKASNQPQHF. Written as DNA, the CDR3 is TGTGCCAGCAGCTTGGTGAAGGCTAGCAATCAGCCCCAGCATTTT.

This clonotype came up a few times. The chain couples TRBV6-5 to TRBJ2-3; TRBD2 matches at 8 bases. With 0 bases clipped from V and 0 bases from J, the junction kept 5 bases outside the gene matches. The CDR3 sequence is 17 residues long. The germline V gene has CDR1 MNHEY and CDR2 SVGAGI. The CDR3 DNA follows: TGTGCCAGCAGTTACTCCCTAGCGGGTGCTAGCACAGATACGCAGTATTTT. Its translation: CASSYSLAGASTDTQYF.

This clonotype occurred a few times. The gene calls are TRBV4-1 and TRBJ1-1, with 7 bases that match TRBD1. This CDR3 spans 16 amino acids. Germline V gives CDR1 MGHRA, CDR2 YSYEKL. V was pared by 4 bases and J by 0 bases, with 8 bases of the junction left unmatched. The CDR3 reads CASSLGWDSMNTEAFF. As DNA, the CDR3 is TGCGCCAGCAGCCTCGGTTGGGACAGCATGAACACTGAAGCTTTCTTT.

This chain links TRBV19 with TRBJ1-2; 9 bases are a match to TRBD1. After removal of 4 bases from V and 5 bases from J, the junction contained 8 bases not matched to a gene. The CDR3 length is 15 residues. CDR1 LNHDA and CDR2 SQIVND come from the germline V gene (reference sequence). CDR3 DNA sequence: TGTGCCAGTAGTACCCGGTGGGACAGGGTTTATGGCTACACCTTC. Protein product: CASSTRWDRVYGYTF.

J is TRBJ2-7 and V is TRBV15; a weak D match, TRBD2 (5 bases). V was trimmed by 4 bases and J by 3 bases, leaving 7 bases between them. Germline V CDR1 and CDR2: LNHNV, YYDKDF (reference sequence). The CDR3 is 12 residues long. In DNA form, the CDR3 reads TGTGCCACCAGCAACGGGGACTACGAGCAGTACGTC. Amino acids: CATSNGDYEQYV.

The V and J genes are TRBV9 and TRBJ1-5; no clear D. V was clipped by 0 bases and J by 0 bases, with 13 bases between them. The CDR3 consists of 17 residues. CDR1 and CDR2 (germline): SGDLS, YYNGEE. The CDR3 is CASSVGAALSSNQPQHF. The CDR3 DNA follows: TGTGCCAGCAGCGTAGGGGCTGCTTTGTCTAGCAATCAGCCCCAGCATTTT. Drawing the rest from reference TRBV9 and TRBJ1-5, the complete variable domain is DSGVTQTPKHLITATGQRVTLRCSPRSGDLSVYWYQQSLDQGLQFLIQYYNGEERAKGNILERFSAQQFPDLHSELNLSSLELGDSALYFCASSVGAALSSNQPQHFGDGTRLSIL.

The CDR3 protein is CASSYIGTSAMDETQYF. CDR3 nucleotides: TGTGCCAGCAGTTACATCGGGACTAGCGCGATGGACGAGACCCAGTACTTC. This chain joins TRBV6-2 or TRBV6-3 and TRBJ2-5; 10 bases are shared with TRBD2. CDR1 MNHEY and CDR2 SVGEGT come from the germline V gene. The CDR3 totals 17 residues. With V trimmed by 2 bases and J by 5 bases, 11 bases remained unmatched.

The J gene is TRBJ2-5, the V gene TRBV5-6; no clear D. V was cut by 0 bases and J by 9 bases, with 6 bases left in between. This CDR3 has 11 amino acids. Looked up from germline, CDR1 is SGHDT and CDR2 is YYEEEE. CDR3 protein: CASSLERAQYF. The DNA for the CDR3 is TGTGCCAGCAGCTTGGAACGGGCCCAGTACTTC.

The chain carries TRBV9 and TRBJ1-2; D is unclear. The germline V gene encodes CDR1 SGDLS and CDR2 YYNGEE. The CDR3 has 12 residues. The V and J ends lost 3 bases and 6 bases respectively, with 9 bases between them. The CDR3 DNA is TGTGCCAGCAGCGCCCGTATAGATGGCTACACCTTC. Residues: CASSARIDGYTF.

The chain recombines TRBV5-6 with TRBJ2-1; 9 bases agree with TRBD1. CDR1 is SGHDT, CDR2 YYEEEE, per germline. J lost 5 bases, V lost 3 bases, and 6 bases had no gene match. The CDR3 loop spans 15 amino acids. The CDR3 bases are TGTGCCAGCAGCTCAGGGACAGGGTCCCACAATGAGCAGTTCTTC. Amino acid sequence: CASSSGTGSHNEQFF.

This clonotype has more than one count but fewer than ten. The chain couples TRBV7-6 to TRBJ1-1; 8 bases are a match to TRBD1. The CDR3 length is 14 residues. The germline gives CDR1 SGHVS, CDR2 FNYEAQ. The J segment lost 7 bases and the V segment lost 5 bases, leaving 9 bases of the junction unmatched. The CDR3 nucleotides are TGTGCCAGCAGCCAAATAAAACAGGGGGGTGAAGCTTTCTTT. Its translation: CASSQIKQGGEAFF.

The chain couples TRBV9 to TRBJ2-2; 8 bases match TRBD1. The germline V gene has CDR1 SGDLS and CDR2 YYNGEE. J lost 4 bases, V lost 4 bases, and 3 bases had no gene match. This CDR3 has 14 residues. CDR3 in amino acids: CASSFRGLTGELFF. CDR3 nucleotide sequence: TGTGCCAGCAGCTTCAGGGGGCTCACCGGGGAGCTGTTTTTT.

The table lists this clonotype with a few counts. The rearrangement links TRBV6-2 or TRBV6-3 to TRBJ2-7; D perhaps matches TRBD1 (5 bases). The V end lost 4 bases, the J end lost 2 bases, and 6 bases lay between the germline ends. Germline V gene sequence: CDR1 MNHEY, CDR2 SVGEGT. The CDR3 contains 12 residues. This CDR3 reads CASSSQAYEQYV. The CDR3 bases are TGTGCCAGCAGTTCACAGGCCTACGAGCAGTACGTC.

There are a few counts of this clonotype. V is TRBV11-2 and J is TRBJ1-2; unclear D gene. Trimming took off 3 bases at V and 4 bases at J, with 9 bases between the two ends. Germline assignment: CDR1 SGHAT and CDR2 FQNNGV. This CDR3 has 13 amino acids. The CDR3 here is CASSFDPFYGYTF. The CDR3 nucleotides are TGTGCCAGCAGCTTTGACCCATTCTATGGCTACACCTTC. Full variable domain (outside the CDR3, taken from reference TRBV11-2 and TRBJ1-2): EAGVAQSPRYKIIEKRQSVAFWCNPISGHATLYWYQQILGQGPKLLIQFQNNGVVDDSQLPKDRFSAERLKGVDSTLKIQPAKLEDSAVYLCASSFDPFYGYTFGSGTRLTVV.

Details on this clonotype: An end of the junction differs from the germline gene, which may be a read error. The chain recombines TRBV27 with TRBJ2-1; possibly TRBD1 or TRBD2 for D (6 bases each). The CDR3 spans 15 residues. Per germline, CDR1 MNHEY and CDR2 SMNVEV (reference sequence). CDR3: CVSTVTGGPYNEQFF. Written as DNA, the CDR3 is TGTGTCAGCACCGTGACTGGGGGGCCCTACAATGAGCAGTTCTTC.

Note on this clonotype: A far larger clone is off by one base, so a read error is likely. CDR3 protein: CASSFGTSGYEQNF. The CDR3 coding sequence is TGTGCCAGCAGCTTCGGGACTAGCGGGTACGAGCAGAACTTC. The chain joins TRBV7-2 to TRBJ2-7; 12 nucleotides agree with TRBD2. From germline, CDR1 is SGHTA and CDR2 FQGNSA. The CDR3 runs to 14 residues. The whole variable domain, filled in from reference TRBV7-2 and TRBJ2-7, reads GAGVSQSPSNKVTEKGKDVELRCDPISGHTALYWYRQSLGQGLEFLIYFQGNSAPDKSGLPSDRFSAERTGGSVSTLTIQRTQQEDSAVYLCASSFGTSGYEQNFGPGTRLTVT.

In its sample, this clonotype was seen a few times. The CDR3 spells CASSIEGSKYGYTF. The CDR3, as DNA: TGTGCCAGTAGTATAGAGGGGTCGAAATATGGCTACACCTTC. The V and J genes are TRBV19 and TRBJ1-2; no clear D. V dropped 0 bases and J dropped 5 bases, with 10 bases sitting between them. This CDR3 has 14 amino acids. Germline V gene data show CDR1 as LNHDA and CDR2 as SQIVND (reference sequence).

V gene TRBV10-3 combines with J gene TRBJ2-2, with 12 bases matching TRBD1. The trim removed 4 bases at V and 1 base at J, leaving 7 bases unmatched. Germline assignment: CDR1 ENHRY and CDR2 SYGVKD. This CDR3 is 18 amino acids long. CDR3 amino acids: CAISGGQGAHGNTGELFF. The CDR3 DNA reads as TGTGCCATCAGTGGGGGACAGGGGGCGCATGGGAACACCGGGGAGCTGTTTTTT.

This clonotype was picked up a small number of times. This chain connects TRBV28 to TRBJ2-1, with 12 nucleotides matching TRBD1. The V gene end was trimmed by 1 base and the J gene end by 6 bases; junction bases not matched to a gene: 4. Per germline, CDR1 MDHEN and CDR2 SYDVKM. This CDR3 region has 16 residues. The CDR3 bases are TGTGCCAGCAGTTTATTGGGACAGGGGGCAGGCAATGAGCAGTTCTTC. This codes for CASSLLGQGAGNEQFF.

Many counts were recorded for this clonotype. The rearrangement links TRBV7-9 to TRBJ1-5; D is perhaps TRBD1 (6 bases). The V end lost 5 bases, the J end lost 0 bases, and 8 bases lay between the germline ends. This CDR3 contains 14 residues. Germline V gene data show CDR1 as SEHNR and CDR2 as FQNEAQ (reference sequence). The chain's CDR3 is CASSRTVSNQPQHF. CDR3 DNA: TGTGCCAGCAGCCGGACAGTTAGCAATCAGCCCCAGCATTTT.

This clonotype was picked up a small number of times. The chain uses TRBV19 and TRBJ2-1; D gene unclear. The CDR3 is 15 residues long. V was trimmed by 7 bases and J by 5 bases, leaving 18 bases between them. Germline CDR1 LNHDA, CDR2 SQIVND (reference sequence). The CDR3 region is CASTLTSLTHNEQFF. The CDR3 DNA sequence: TGTGCCAGTACTCTTACTTCTTTAACCCACAATGAGCAGTTCTTC.

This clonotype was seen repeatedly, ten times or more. The CDR3 reads CASRDETGTLTGELFF. CDR3 coding DNA: TGTGCCAGCAGGGACGAGACAGGAACCCTTACCGGGGAGCTGTTTTTT. The chain combines TRBV5-4 with TRBJ2-2; weak D call: TRBD1 (6 bases). Trimming shortened V by 5 bases and J by 5 bases, and 19 bases separated the two germline ends. From germline, CDR1 is SGHNT and CDR2 YYREEE (reference sequence). This CDR3 has 16 residues.

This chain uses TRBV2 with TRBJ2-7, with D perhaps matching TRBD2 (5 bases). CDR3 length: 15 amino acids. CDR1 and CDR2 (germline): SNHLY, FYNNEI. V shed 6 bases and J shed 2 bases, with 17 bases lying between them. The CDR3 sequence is CASRTRDFRPYEQYF. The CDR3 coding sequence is TGTGCCAGCAGAACTAGAGATTTTCGGCCCTACGAGCAGTACTTC.

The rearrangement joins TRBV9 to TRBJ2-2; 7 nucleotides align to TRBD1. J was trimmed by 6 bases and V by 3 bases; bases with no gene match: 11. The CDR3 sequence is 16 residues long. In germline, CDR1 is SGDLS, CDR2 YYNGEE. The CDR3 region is CASSARGQTIAGELFF. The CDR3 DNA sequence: TGTGCCAGCAGCGCCCGGGGACAGACGATCGCCGGGGAGCTGTTTTTT.

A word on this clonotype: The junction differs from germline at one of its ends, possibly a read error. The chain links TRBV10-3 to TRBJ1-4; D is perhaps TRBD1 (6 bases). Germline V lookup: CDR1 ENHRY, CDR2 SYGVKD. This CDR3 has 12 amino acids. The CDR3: CAISESDRLPTF. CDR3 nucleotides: TGTGCCATCAGTGAGTCGGACAGACTCCCCACTTTT.

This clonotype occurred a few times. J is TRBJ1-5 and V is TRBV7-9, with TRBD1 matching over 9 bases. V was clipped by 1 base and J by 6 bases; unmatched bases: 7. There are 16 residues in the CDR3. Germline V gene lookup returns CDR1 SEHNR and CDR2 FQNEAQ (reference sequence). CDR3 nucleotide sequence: TGTGCCAGCAGCTTAGGGACAGGGGAGTGGAGTCAGCCCCAGCATTTT. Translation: CASSLGTGEWSQPQHF. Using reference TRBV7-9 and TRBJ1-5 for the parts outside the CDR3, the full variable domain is DTGVSQNPRHKITKRGQNVTFRCDPISEHNRLYWYRQTLGQGPEFLTYFQNEAQLEKSRLLSDRFSAERPKGSFSTLEIQRTEQGDSAMYLCASSLGTGEWSQPQHFGDGTRLSIL.

This CDR3 is CAISESGEGQGYYEQYF. CDR3 sequence (DNA): TGTGCCATCAGTGAGTCGGGGGAGGGTCAGGGCTACTACGAGCAGTACTTC. The chain employs TRBV10-3 and TRBJ2-7; 7 bases agree with TRBD2. V was clipped by 0 bases and J by 3 bases; unmatched bases: 11. The CDR3 length is 17 residues. Germline values: CDR1 ENHRY, CDR2 SYGVKD.